This T cell receptor (beta chain) comes out of a study of blood T cell repertoires in COVID-19. Study information: Material from acute and convalescent COVID-19 was sourced from the United States, Italy and Spain.

Assay: immunoSEQ multiplex PCR; the TCRdb copy retains only in-frame clones and omits some. The repertoire has 150,000 to 200,000 clones, roughly 80% of them found once; the top ten carry about 13%. The origin of this receptor is a middle-aged man who had recovered from COVID-19. Sequencing was done on a sample of peripheral blood.

The DNA of the CDR3 is TGTGCCAGCAGCTCGAAGACGGGGGGGCGGAATGAAAAACTGTTTTTT. This translates into CASSSKTGGRNEKLFF. The V and J genes are TRBV5-4 and TRBJ1-4, with TRBD1 as a possible D gene (6 bases). Germline V lookup: CDR1 SGHNT, CDR2 YYREEE (reference sequence). The CDR3 spans 16 residues. V was clipped by 3 bases and J by 5 bases, with 17 bases between them.